Listed below are T cell receptor beta chains from one sample, sequenced in a study of CXCR4 blockade with PD-1 therapy in pancreatic cancer. Only in-frame clones appear in the TCRdb table, and some are missing; sequencing was by immunoSEQ multiplex PCR. The sample lists about 5,100 clones; roughly 50% were seen once. The sequencing sample was made of tumor tissue. The receptors originated from a human donor with pancreatic ductal adenocarcinoma. CDR3s include the opening cysteine and the closing phenylalanine or tryptophan.

v_call,cdr3_aa
TRBV28,CASSPTNGLAVNEQFF
TRBV30,CAWGRETGHEQYF
TRBV11-3,CASSHGTNYNEQFF
TRBV29-1,CSVQDGNTEAFF
TRBV6-8,CASTAPGQRYEQYF
TRBV6-8,CAISYDRAGEKLFF
TRBV30,CAWSRGAAKNIQYF
TRBV18,CASSPQGVGNTGELFF
TRBV19,CASSPGTSGRLDEQFF
TRBV19,CASQSGRGNEQFF
TRBV14,CASSPTTGGYNEQFF
TRBV30,CAWGRAVDYGYTF
TRBV6-8,CASSYGAELSTDTQYF
TRBV19,CASGRGTSPRDEQFF
TRBV28,CANRELSYNEQFF
TRBV6-8,CASSPGPWQGASTEAFF
TRBV14,CASSGRDYPRDTQYF
TRBV28,CASTLKSGSPLHF
TRBV6-8,CASSYEGGSPLHF
TRBV19,CATKLAGGSYEQYF
TRBV11-3,CASSLARTGPGTDTQYF
TRBV28,CASSPTGESTEAFF
TRBV19,CASSDQGAYGELFF
TRBV23-1,CASSPGISNEQFF
TRBV19,CASSIGSAADGYTF
TRBV23-1,CASSQGTRITGELFF
TRBV6-8,CASRGATYEQYF
TRBV19,CASSVRRGLNQPQHF
TRBV6-8,CASSDSGARDTQYF
TRBV18,CASSPGNYGYTF
TRBV11-3,CASSPTSGNYNEQFF
TRBV19,CASSMFLFDEQFF
TRBV5-1,CASSLSTGVGENIQYF
TRBV11-3,CASSSWDRGQETQYF
TRBV18,CASSPQRGEYEQYF
TRBV25-1,CASSPGTDTQYF
TRBV28,CASSAQGAPREKLFF
TRBV6-8,CASSPRGLSYEQYF
TRBV11-3,CASSFGGNNSPLHF
TRBV29-1,CSVELIAGEDSYEQYF
TRBV18,CASSPPTGQGGGYTF
TRBV6-8,CATTTETSMNTEAFF
TRBV29-1,CSVRVGAGYEQYF
TRBV11-3,CASSPQYGLYEQYF
TRBV18,CASSPPNRDGYEQYF
TRBV19,CASSIGGQGANTIYF
TRBV9,CASSVATSDTQYF
TRBV5-1,CASSLSADTDTQYF
TRBV6-8,CASSRFVENTEAFF
TRBV28,CASSPVIAGGSYEQYF
TRBV9,CASSDSRGGIGETQYF
TRBV11-3,CASSPGLREAGELFF
TRBV19,CASRQPGLEGNEQFF
TRBV4-1,CASSQVPDRVQTQYF
TRBV15,CATSRLGLEVNEQFF